Below, one TCR beta chain is given with its context. This specimen comes from a study of blood T cell repertoires in COVID-19. In germline, CDR1 is LNHNV, CDR2 YYDKDF (reference sequence). The V gene lost 0 bases and the J gene lost 0 bases, with 18 bases spanning the gap. The length of the CDR3 is 18 residues. Generated by immunoSEQ multiplex PCR, the TCRdb table keeps only in-frame clones and is missing some. The repertoire holds under 200,000 clones, roughly 90% seen once, with 3.5% to 4% in the top ten. Sequencing input: peripheral blood. The rearrangement uses TRBV15 and TRBJ2-7; a weak D match, TRBD2 (7 bases). The TCR sequence derives from an older woman who had recovered from COVID-19. The CDR3 nucleotides are TGTGCCACCAGCAGAGACACCCCTTGGGGGGGCAGCTCCTACGAGCAGTACTTC. It codes for CATSRDTPWGGSSYEQYF.